Presented here are 21 T cell receptor beta chains from one specimen sequenced in a study of blood T cells in healthy people across ages. It was with a sample-barcoded 5' primer and a J-beta primer mix that a second PCR of roughly 7 to 12 cycles was run. TCRdb itself ran the 5' RACE reads through MiXCR, one entry per CDR3 protein. The sample records 630,000 or so distinct CDR3 sequences, 25% to 35% being singletons. The sequencing sample was made of blood. The origin of the receptors is a woman of 80 years or more in good health.

This clonotype has a count of ten or more. The chain is built from TRBV5-1 and TRBJ2-5, with D tentatively TRBD1 or TRBD2 (5 bases each). Germline V gene data show CDR1 as SGHRS and CDR2 as YFSETQ. Trimming removed 0 bases from V and 2 bases from J, with 11 bases in between. The CDR3 runs 15 residues. Here the CDR3 reads CASSLGGSTQETQYF. Written as DNA, the CDR3 is TGCGCCAGCAGCTTGGGGGGGTCTACACAAGAGACCCAGTACTTC.

This rearrangement joins TRBV5-4 to TRBJ2-1; TRBD1 matches 9 bases. V gave up 4 bases and J gave up 7 bases; unmatched junction bases: 15. The CDR3 consists of 17 residues. Germline-derived CDR1 and CDR2 are SGHNT and YYREEE (reference sequence). This CDR3 is CASSRPEQGARRNEQFF. CDR3 DNA sequence: TGTGCCAGCAGCCGACCAGAACAGGGGGCGCGAAGGAATGAGCAGTTCTTC.

The rearrangement joins TRBV11-2 to TRBJ1-2, with 9 bases matching TRBD1. The CDR3 has 15 residues. Germline CDR1 and CDR2: SGHAT and FQNNGV. V trimming: 1 base; J trimming: 8 bases; junction bases outside the gene matches: 8. CDR3 loop: CASSLGPGQGGGYTF. CDR3 in DNA: TGTGCCAGCAGCTTAGGGCCGGGACAGGGCGGAGGCTACACCTTC.

This clonotype was counted many times. This rearrangement joins TRBV9 to TRBJ2-7, with a possible D match to TRBD2 (5 bases). The CDR3 contains 17 residues. Per the germline V gene, CDR1 is SGDLS and CDR2 is YYNGEE. Trimming left V 0 bases short and J 6 bases short, with 22 bases between. As DNA, the CDR3 is TGTGCCAGCAGCGTAGAGGGAGCCCGACCCTCCAGATCCGAGCAGTACTTC. Amino acid sequence: CASSVEGARPSRSEQYF.

A few counts support this clonotype. Given a much more abundant clone one base away, this may be a read error. CDR3 nucleotides: TGTGCCAGCGGCACGGCGAGTCTCTTGAATTCACCCCTCCACTTT. Its translation: CASGTASLLNSPLHF. The rearrangement uses TRBV12-3 or TRBV12-4 and TRBJ1-6; D call uncertain. The V end was cut by 8 bases, the J end by 7 bases, with 18 bases between. The CDR3 extends over 15 amino acids.

Notes on this clonotype: A much larger clone sits a single nucleotide away, making a read error possible. The rearrangement uses TRBV20-1 and TRBJ2-1; 8 bases map to TRBD1. TRBJ2-7 matches the DNA end more closely, so the J call is doubtful. Germline V gene sequence: CDR1 DFQATT, CDR2 SNEGSKA (reference sequence). This CDR3 spans 14 amino acids. Here the CDR3 DNA reads TGCAGTGCTCTAGGACAGGGAGACTACAATGAGCAGTACTTC. Its protein is CSALGQGDYNEQYF.

The sample holds many counts of this clonotype. For the CDR3, the DNA is TGTGCCAGCAGCTTACATCCGGAGACCCAGTACTTC. Amino acids: CASSLHPETQYF. The J gene is TRBJ2-5, the V gene TRBV7-8; D ambiguous. Trimming shortened V by 2 bases and J by 5 bases, and 6 bases separated the two germline ends. This CDR3 comprises 12 residues. Germline V gene sequence: CDR1 SGHVS, CDR2 FQNEAQ. The full variable domain, completed using reference TRBV7-8 and TRBJ2-5, is GAGVSQSPRYKVAKRGQDVALRCDPISGHVSLFWYQQALGQGPEFLTYFQNEAQLDKSGLPSDRFFAERPEGSVSTLKIQRTQQEDSAVYLCASSLHPETQYFGPGTRLLVL.

Many counts were recorded for this clonotype. The chain recombines TRBV6-5 with TRBJ1-2; D remains ambiguous. The germline gives CDR1 MNHEY, CDR2 SVGAGI. There are 11 residues in the CDR3. The ends were cut back, 5 bases at V and 7 bases at J, with 8 bases in the middle. The CDR3 region is CASSAGTGYTF. The CDR3 nucleotides are TGTGCCAGCAGTGCTGGTACTGGCTACACCTTC.

J is TRBJ1-5 and V is TRBV7-2, with a weak D call TRBD1 (5 bases). The CDR3 is 14 residues long. Germline V gene data show CDR1 as SGHTA and CDR2 as FQGNSA. V lost 5 bases, J lost 9 bases, and 17 bases lay in between. The CDR3 nucleotides read TGTGCCAGCAGCCAAGATCTCAGGGTCGGGCCCCAGCATTTT. This encodes CASSQDLRVGPQHF.

The chain couples TRBV29-1 to TRBJ2-2, with D perhaps TRBD2 (5 bases). Trimming removed 4 bases from V and 5 bases from J, with 11 bases in between. The CDR3 loop spans 13 amino acids. Germline V gives CDR1 SQVTM, CDR2 ANQGSEA. CDR3 nucleotides: TGCAGCGTTGTTTTTGGAGGAACCGGGGAGCTGTTTTTT. As protein: CSVVFGGTGELFF.

This clonotype was picked up many times. J is TRBJ1-5 and V is TRBV27; 8 bases are shared with TRBD1. Germline V lookup: CDR1 MNHEY, CDR2 SMNVEV (reference sequence). The CDR3 has 13 amino acids. V lost 3 bases and J lost 5; bases outside the gene matches: 0. The CDR3 DNA sequence: TGTGCCAGCAGTTTCAGGGGGCATCAGCCCCAGCATTTT. It is translated as CASSFRGHQPQHF.

This clonotype was seen a few times. The junction and the germline gene differ at one end; a read error may be behind it. The chain carries TRBV7-2 and TRBJ2-3; tentative D call: TRBD1 (5 bases). CDR1 and CDR2 from the germline V gene are SGHTA and FQGNSA. This CDR3 has 14 amino acids. The CDR3 here is CASSLGLLTDTRYF. CDR3 coding DNA: TGTGCCAGCAGCTTAGGGCTATTGACAGATACGCGGTATTTT.

This clonotype was counted many times. The CDR3 protein is CASSLDGYYGYTF. The DNA of the CDR3 is TGTGCCAGCAGCCTGGACGGCTACTATGGCTACACCTTC. This chain uses TRBV6-5 with TRBJ1-2; D gene ambiguous. V was pared by 6 bases and J by 3 bases, with 11 bases between. The CDR3 consists of 13 residues. The germline V gene has CDR1 MNHEY and CDR2 SVGAGI.

In its sample, this clonotype was seen many times. The rearrangement links TRBV20-1 to TRBJ1-2; TRBD1 matches at 12 bases. The trim removed 5 bases at V and 4 bases at J, leaving 8 bases unmatched. Germline V lookup: CDR1 DFQATT, CDR2 SNEGSKA (reference sequence). The CDR3 is 15 amino acids. The CDR3 nucleotides are TGCAGTGCTGGGGGGACAGGGGGCGTCGTCTATGGCTACACCTTC. Translating gives CSAGGTGGVVYGYTF.

The CDR3 is CASSVAGKGTTDTQYF. The CDR3 region has the DNA TGTGCCAGCAGCGTAGCTGGGAAAGGGACCACAGATACGCAGTATTTT. This sequence joins TRBV9 and TRBJ2-3, with D possibly called TRBD1 or TRBD2 (5 bases each). This CDR3 spans 16 amino acids. Germline V lookup: CDR1 SGDLS, CDR2 YYNGEE. The V gene lost 0 bases and the J gene lost 2 bases, with 13 bases spanning the gap.

The table lists this clonotype with many counts. A much larger clone is a single base away; this may be a read error. The chain is built from TRBV20-1 and TRBJ2-1, with 10 bases that match TRBD2. The J call is doubtful: the DNA matches TRBJ2-7 better. This CDR3 region has 16 residues. CDR1 and CDR2 from the germline V gene are DFQATT and SNEGSKA (reference sequence). The CDR3 loop is CSARVAGGFSYNEQYF. In DNA, the CDR3 is TGCAGTGCTAGGGTAGCGGGGGGCTTCTCCTACAATGAGCAGTACTTC.

This clonotype occurred many times. The CDR3 protein is CASTSRGTVGTDTQYF. In DNA, the CDR3 is TGTGCCAGCACCTCCAGGGGGACAGTAGGCACAGATACGCAGTATTTT. The chain carries TRBV6-6 and TRBJ2-3, with TRBD1 identical over 7 bases. The CDR3 runs to 16 residues. The V gene end was trimmed by 7 bases and the J gene end by 1 base; junction bases not matched to a gene: 11. Germline V lookup: CDR1 MNHNY, CDR2 SVGAGI (reference sequence).

With respect to this clonotype: Here the CDR3 omits its conserved ending phenylalanine or tryptophan, so a read error is the likely source. The J gene is TRBJ1-4, the V gene TRBV30; 9 nucleotides agree with TRBD1. From germline, CDR1 is GTSNPN and CDR2 SVGIG (reference sequence). Germline trimming cut 8 bases from V and 4 bases from J; bases unmatched to any gene: 2. The CDR3 extends over 12 amino acids. DNA of the CDR3: TGTGCCAGGGACAGGGATAATGAAAAACTGTTTTTG. This codes for CARDRDNEKLFL.

This clonotype has a handful of counts. Being one base from a much bigger clone, this may be a read error. The chain joins TRBV5-1 to TRBJ2-1; the D gene is possibly TRBD2 (6 bases). Trimming removed 1 base from V and 9 bases from J, with 11 bases in between. The CDR3 loop spans 13 amino acids. The germline gives CDR1 SGHRS, CDR2 YFSETQ. The CDR3 nucleotides read TGCGCCAGCAGCTTGACTAGCTGTAGTGAGCAGTTCTTC. Its translation: CASSLTSCSEQFF.

The rearrangement links TRBV20-1 to TRBJ1-5; D gene uncertain. V lost 3 bases to trimming and J lost 4 bases, with 13 bases between them. Germline V gene data show CDR1 as DFQATT and CDR2 as SNEGSKA (reference sequence). CDR3 length: 14 amino acids. DNA for the CDR3: TGCAGTGCTAGGCCCCCCCAGTCTAATCAGCCCCAGCATTTT. Protein product: CSARPPQSNQPQHF.

The J gene is TRBJ2-6, the V gene TRBV7-8; D may be TRBD1 (6 bases). The germline V gene encodes CDR1 SGHVS and CDR2 FQNEAQ. Trimming stripped 2 bases from V and 3 bases from J, with 11 bases between. The CDR3 length is 16 residues. CDR3 amino acids: CASSLPRGYGANVLTF. The CDR3 DNA follows: TGTGCCAGCAGCTTACCCAGGGGTTATGGGGCCAACGTCCTGACTTTC.